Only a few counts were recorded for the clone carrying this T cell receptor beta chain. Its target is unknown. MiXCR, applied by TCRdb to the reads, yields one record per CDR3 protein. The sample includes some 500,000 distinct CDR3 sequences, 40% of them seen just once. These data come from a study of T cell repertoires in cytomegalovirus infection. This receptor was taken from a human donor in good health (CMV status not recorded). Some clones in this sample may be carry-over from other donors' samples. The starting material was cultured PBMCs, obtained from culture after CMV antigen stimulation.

CDR3 amino acids: CASSSKRHQETQYF. CDR3 nucleotides: TGTGCCAGCAGCTCGAAGAGGCACCAAGAGACCCAGTACTTC. The chain has TRBV7-2 and TRBJ2-5, with D hard to call. In germline, CDR1 is SGHTA, CDR2 FQGNSA. This CDR3 is built from 14 residues. V shed 4 bases and J shed 0 bases, with 9 bases lying between them.